The TCR beta chain under discussion was sequenced for a study of CD8 T cells in ankylosing spondylitis. The CDR3 runs 14 residues. The germline CDR1 and CDR2 sequences are DFQATT and SNEGSKA (reference sequence). Trimming pared 6 bases from V and 0 bases from J, leaving 11 bases between. Ten or more counts support this clonotype. MiXCR, run by TCRdb on the 5' RACE reads, gives a single entry per CDR3 protein. The sample includes roughly 180,000 distinct CDR3 sequences, around 10% of them seen just once. J is TRBJ2-2 and V is TRBV20-1; D gene unclear. The sequenced material came from blood, either unsorted or a sorted T cell fraction (not recorded which). This sequence was found in a male donor with ankylosing spondylitis or in good health (not recorded which). The CDR3 nucleotides read TGCAGTGCGATTGACGCCTCGAACACCGGGGAGCTGTTTTTT. Its protein product is CSAIDASNTGELFF.